This T cell receptor (beta chain) was captured by sequencing in a study of blood T cells in healthy people across ages. V lost 7 bases to trimming and J lost 6 bases; unmatched junction nucleotides: 11. From germline, CDR1 is SNHLY and CDR2 FYNNEI. CDR3 size: 15 residues. Study-wide findings and caveats: Naive CD4+ cell counts and diversity both ran higher in long-lived than in aged donors.

Comment on this clonotype: The antigen is unknown.

Using a J-beta primer mix together with a sample-barcoded 5' primer, a second PCR was run for roughly 7 to 11 cycles. Each of the cDNA molecules was tagged by a template-switch adaptor with 12 random nucleotides. TCRdb used MiXCR to reprocess the 5' RACE reads, holding one entry per CDR3 protein. The sample has over 1,200,000 distinct CDR3 sequences, almost 60% seen once. Isolation recovered at least 6.5 million PBMCs from every sample. Total RNA amounts of at least 6 micrograms were extracted per sample. The sequenced material came from blood. V is TRBV2 and J is TRBJ1-5; the match to TRBD1 covers 8 bases. The sequence was collected from a young man in good health. CDR3 nucleotide sequence: TGTGCCAGCAATCCGGACAGGGAGGGAAGTCAGCCCCAGCATTTT. It codes for CASNPDREGSQPQHF.